A single sample gave rise to the 27 T cell receptor beta chains below, sequenced in a study of spatial heterogeneity in lung cancer. Findings and caveats of the study: For expanded intratumoral alpha and beta TCRs, counts tracked tumor mutation counts.

Their antigens remain unidentified. TCRdb ran MiXCR on the 5' RACE reads and lists one entry per CDR3 protein. Among some 4,800 distinct CDR3 sequences listed, around 11% were seen once. Noted time point: sample taken at primary tumor resection. Source: lung tumor tissue, taken at surgery. These receptors were collected from a male donor with early-stage non-small cell lung cancer.

This clonotype counts as medium-sized (0.01 to 0.1%). This beta chain was picked up by a library intended for alpha chains and is off target, so its count carries little meaning. The chain combines TRBV20-1 with TRBJ1-1; D is uncertain. The length of the CDR3 is 12 residues. The V end was cut by 5 bases, the J end by 1 base, with 8 bases between. The germline gives CDR1 DFQATT, CDR2 SNEGSKA (reference sequence). The CDR3 reads CSADLENTEAFF. The CDR3 nucleotides read TGCAGTGCTGACCTAGAGAACACTGAAGCTTTCTTT.

This clonotype was counted many times. This beta chain is a stray read from a library made for alpha chains; its abundance is not meaningful. This chain links TRBV7-9 with TRBJ2-5; no definite D call. The germline V and J ends were trimmed by 2 bases and 5 bases, with 6 bases remaining between them. The length of the CDR3 is 12 residues. Germline values: CDR1 SEHNR, CDR2 FQNEAQ (reference sequence). CDR3 in amino acids: CASSLNGETQYF. CDR3 bases: TGTGCCAGCAGCTTAAATGGGGAGACCCAGTACTTC.

By share, this clonotype counts as medium-sized. This beta chain was picked up by a library intended for alpha chains and is off target, so its count carries little meaning. The V gene is TRBV6-2 or TRBV6-3, the J gene TRBJ2-7; D perhaps matches TRBD1 (7 bases). V lost 6 bases and J lost 5, with 14 bases in between. The germline CDR1 and CDR2 sequences are MNHEY and SVGEGT. The CDR3 spans 13 residues. For the CDR3, the DNA is TGTGCCAGCAGAGGGCAGGGGGGCGACGAGCAGTACTTC. Translation: CASRGQGGDEQYF.

By frequency in the sample, this clonotype is medium-sized. Because the library targeted alpha chains, this beta chain is an off-target read whose size means little. The chain is built from TRBV20-1 and TRBJ2-1; 8 bases are shared with TRBD2. Germline V lookup: CDR1 DFQATT, CDR2 SNEGSKA (reference sequence). The CDR3 is 14 residues long. The CDR3 spells CRAATGTSLYEQFF. CDR3 DNA sequence: TGCAGGGCCGCAACCGGGACTAGTCTTTATGAGCAGTTCTTC.

This clonotype was seen at least ten times. In a library made to pick up alpha chains, this beta chain is a stray read with a size that means little. The V call is TRBV21-1, the J call TRBJ1-5; TRBD1 was called by the table and not checked on the DNA. TRBV21-1 is noted as a pseudogene. This CDR3 spans 13 amino acids. The chain's CDR3 is CASSGGSNQPQHF. The CDR3 DNA sequence: TGTGCCAGCAGCGGGGGTAGCAATCAGCCCCAGCATTTT.

Details on this clonotype: This beta chain was picked up by a library intended for alpha chains and is off target, so its count carries little meaning. J is TRBJ2-7 and V is TRBV15, with D possibly being TRBD1 (5 bases). This CDR3 is built from 15 residues. Germline V gene lookup returns CDR1 LNHNV and CDR2 YYDKDF (reference sequence). Trimming stripped 0 bases from V and 3 bases from J, with 12 bases between. The DNA of the CDR3 is TGTGCCACCAGCAGAGACCTAACAGGCCGCTACGAGCAGTACTTC. Translating it yields CATSRDLTGRYEQYF.

This clonotype was seen repeatedly, ten times or more. The library was built for alpha chains, so this beta chain is an off-target read and its size means little. The chain links TRBV6-2 or TRBV6-3 to TRBJ1-5; unclear D gene. Trimming took off 0 bases at V and 0 bases at J, with 12 bases between the two ends. Germline CDR1 and CDR2: MNHEY and SVGEGT. This CDR3 spans 17 amino acids. The CDR3 bases are TGTGCCAGCAGTTACTCGTTCGGGAAGAATAGCAATCAGCCCCAGCATTTT. This encodes CASSYSFGKNSNQPQHF.

This clonotype appeared many times. A library prepared for alpha chains yielded this beta chain as an off-target read; its size is of little meaning. V gene TRBV6-2 or TRBV6-3 combines with J gene TRBJ2-2; perhaps TRBD1 as D (6 bases). Germline V gene sequence: CDR1 MNHEY, CDR2 SVGEGT. V was cut by 0 bases and J by 0 bases, with 8 bases left in between. The CDR3 is made up of 16 amino acids. The CDR3 spells CASSYSGTTNTGELFF. The CDR3, as DNA: TGTGCCAGCAGTTACTCCGGGACAACGAACACCGGGGAGCTGTTTTTT.

By share, this clonotype ranks as medium-sized (0.01 to 0.1%). The library was prepared for alpha chains; this beta chain is a stray read, so its frequency means little. The chain carries TRBV20-1 and TRBJ1-4, with TRBD1 matching over 8 bases. The germline CDR1 and CDR2 sequences are DFQATT and SNEGSKA (reference sequence). The CDR3 covers 14 residues. With V trimmed by 0 bases and J by 6 bases, 3 bases remained unmatched. CDR3 nucleotides: TGCAGTGCTAGAGAGGACAGGGCTTATGAAAAACTGTTTTTT. Translated, it gives CSAREDRAYEKLFF.

In its sample, this clonotype ranks as medium-sized. This beta chain slipped into a library made for alpha chains as a stray read, so its size is not meaningful. The chain has TRBV19 and TRBJ2-1, with D possibly matching TRBD1 (6 bases). V was trimmed by 1 base and J by 7 bases, leaving 17 bases between them. The V gene's germline CDR1 is LNHDA and CDR2 SQIVND (reference sequence). The CDR3 is made up of 16 amino acids. The CDR3 region has the DNA TGTGCCAGTAGTATAGGTGGGACACTCCTAAGGAATGAGCAGTTCTTC. The encoded protein is CASSIGGTLLRNEQFF.

This clonotype appeared many times. This beta chain represents an off-target read in a library built for alpha chains; its size is of limited meaning. This chain uses TRBV7-2 with TRBJ1-5; maybe TRBD1 (5 bases). CDR3 length: 15 amino acids. The V gene lost 0 bases and the J gene lost 6 bases, with 12 bases spanning the gap. Per the germline V gene, CDR1 is SGHTA and CDR2 is FQGNSA. The CDR3 DNA sequence: TGTGCCAGCAGCTTAGCAAGGGGTAGAGGTCAGCCCCAGCATTTT. It encodes CASSLARGRGQPQHF.

This clonotype was counted ten times or more. Within a library made for alpha chains, this beta chain is off target, and its count is uninformative. V gene TRBV5-5 combines with J gene TRBJ2-5; 10 nucleotides line up with TRBD1. The length of the CDR3 is 16 residues. J gave up 5 bases and V 0 bases, and 7 bases lay outside the gene matches. The germline V gene has CDR1 SGHKS and CDR2 YYEKEE (reference sequence). CDR3 DNA: TGTGCCAGCAGCTTGGTGACAGGGGGCGAATTGGAGACCCAGTACTTC. Protein product: CASSLVTGGELETQYF.

This clonotype was detected ten times or more. In a library made to pick up alpha chains, this beta chain is a stray read with a size that means little. V gene TRBV28 combines with J gene TRBJ2-2; D is unresolved. The V end was cut by 6 bases, the J end by 3 bases, with 11 bases between. This CDR3 is built from 14 residues. Germline loops: CDR1 MDHEN, CDR2 SYDVKM. In DNA, the CDR3 is TGTGCCAGCAGCTCTTCAGGAGACACCGGGGAGCTGTTTTTT. Translating gives CASSSSGDTGELFF.

This clonotype was seen repeatedly, ten times or more. The library was designed around alpha chains, so this beta chain is a stray read whose abundance carries little weight. V is TRBV29-1 and J is TRBJ2-5, with TRBD2 matching 8 bases. This CDR3 region has 14 residues. The V and J ends lost 7 bases and 5 bases, in that order; junction bases with no gene match: 12. Per germline, CDR1 SQVTM and CDR2 ANQGSEA. CDR3 sequence (DNA): TGCAGCGGTCAAGCGGGGGACGGGTGGGAGACCCAGTACTTC. Its translation: CSGQAGDGWETQYF.

By sample fraction, this clonotype is medium-sized. The size of this beta chain means little, since it is a stray read in a library made for alpha chains. Here the CDR3 reads CASVSSGGILTEQFF. The CDR3, as DNA: TGTGCCAGCGTCTCTAGCGGGGGGATACTCACTGAGCAGTTCTTC. V is TRBV6-1 and J is TRBJ2-1, with 11 bases fitting TRBD2. The germline gives CDR1 MNHNS, CDR2 SASEGT. The CDR3 is made up of 15 amino acids. V was clipped by 8 bases and J by 9 bases; unmatched bases: 12.

At least ten counts were recorded for this clonotype. This beta chain is off target for a library built for alpha chains, so its abundance means little. This chain joins TRBV29-1 and TRBJ2-5; the D is unclear. This CDR3 region has 10 residues. V lost 6 bases and J lost 1, with 3 bases in between. Germline values: CDR1 SQVTM, CDR2 ANQGSEA. The CDR3 protein is CSVGQETQYF. DNA for the CDR3: TGCAGCGTGGGCCAAGAGACCCAGTACTTC.

This clonotype turned up a few times. This beta chain appears as a stray read in a library generated for alpha chains; its size is not informative. The chain is built from TRBV7-9 and TRBJ2-5; TRBD1 matches at 8 bases. This CDR3 has 12 residues. Germline values: CDR1 SEHNR, CDR2 FQNEAQ (reference sequence). V shed 8 bases, J shed 5 bases, and the junction held 4 bases outside the gene matches. The CDR3 DNA follows: TGTGCCAGCCAGGGGGCCGGGGAGACCCAGTACTTC. It is translated as CASQGAGETQYF.

This clonotype was detected ten times or more. This beta chain slipped into a library made for alpha chains as a stray read, so its size is not meaningful. V gene TRBV24-1 combines with J gene TRBJ2-3; tentatively, D is TRBD1 or TRBD2 (5 bases each). Between the trimmed V and J ends, which lost 9 bases and 2 bases, there was a span of 14 bases. This CDR3 is 14 amino acids long. CDR1 is KGHDR and CDR2 is SFDVKD in the germline V gene. The CDR3 loop reads CATCGTGTTDTQYF. CDR3 sequence (DNA): TGTGCCACCTGTGGCACGGGGACCACAGATACGCAGTATTTT.

This clonotype was counted ten times or more. This beta chain is off target for a library built for alpha chains, so its abundance means little. The chain is built from TRBV7-2 and TRBJ2-7, with D possibly matching TRBD2 (8 bases). V was cut by 5 bases and J by 3 bases, with 17 bases left in between. CDR1 SGHTA and CDR2 FQGNSA come from the germline V gene. The CDR3 consists of 15 residues. CDR3: CASSPQGREDYEQYF. Written as DNA, the CDR3 is TGTGCCAGCAGCCCACAGGGGCGGGAGGACTACGAGCAGTACTTC.

Comment on this clonotype: Germline is not matched at one junction end, which may reflect a read error. The library was prepared for alpha chains; this beta chain is a stray read, so its frequency means little. V is TRBV2 and J is TRBJ2-4, with D unclear. The germline V gene has CDR1 SNHLY and CDR2 FYNNEI. This CDR3 has 12 residues. CDR3 region: CASSGTANSQYF. The CDR3 DNA sequence: TGTGCCAGCAGTGGGACCGCGAACAGTCAGTACTTC.

This clonotype was counted at least ten times. A library prepared for alpha chains yielded this beta chain as an off-target read; its size is of little meaning. The genes are TRBV11-3 and TRBJ2-1; tentatively, D is TRBD2 (7 bases). Trimming took 4 bases from V and 8 from J, leaving 12 bases between them. CDR3 size: 13 residues. The germline V gene has CDR1 SGHNT and CDR2 YENEEA. The CDR3 bases are TGTGCCAGCAGCTATCGGGGGGCCCATGAGCAGTTCTTC. As protein: CASSYRGAHEQFF.

This clonotype rates as medium-sized (0.01 to 0.1%). Because the library targeted alpha chains, this beta chain is an off-target read whose size means little. The chain joins TRBV5-4 to TRBJ1-1; 7 positions agree with TRBD1. CDR3 size: 16 residues. Germline loops: CDR1 SGHNT, CDR2 YYREEE (reference sequence). The ends lost 0 bases at V and 4 bases at J; junction bases unmatched: 9. The CDR3 sequence is CASSLGQGGIATEAFF. CDR3 DNA: TGTGCCAGCAGCTTGGGACAGGGTGGGATAGCCACTGAAGCTTTCTTT.

This clonotype has a count of ten or more. A library made for alpha chains picked up this beta chain off target, so its size means little. J is TRBJ2-3 and V is TRBV4-3, with D possibly being TRBD2 (5 bases). CDR3 length: 13 amino acids. Germline V gives CDR1 LGHNA, CDR2 YSLEER. Trimming removed 3 bases from V and 2 bases from J, with 6 bases in between. The CDR3 reads CASSQGATDTQYF. The CDR3 DNA is TGCGCCAGCAGCCAGGGAGCCACAGATACGCAGTATTTT.

By its share, this clonotype is medium-sized. This beta chain slipped into a library made for alpha chains as a stray read, so its size is not meaningful. The chain employs TRBV7-8 and TRBJ2-1; unclear D gene. Trimming stripped 3 bases from V and 8 bases from J, with 5 bases between. The CDR3 has 11 residues. The germline CDR1 and CDR2 sequences are SGHVS and FQNEAQ. The CDR3 reads CASSLLDEQFF. The CDR3 region has the DNA TGTGCCAGCAGCTTGCTCGATGAGCAGTTCTTC.

This clonotype is medium-sized by share. This beta chain slipped into a library made for alpha chains as a stray read, so its size is not meaningful. The chain employs TRBV7-2 and TRBJ2-1; tentative D call: TRBD2 (6 bases). This CDR3 region has 16 residues. CDR1 is SGHTA, CDR2 FQGNSA, per germline. V dropped 1 base and J dropped 2 bases, with 12 bases sitting between them. The CDR3 reads CASSLGGEWPYNEQFF. In DNA form, the CDR3 reads TGTGCCAGCAGCTTAGGGGGGGAGTGGCCCTACAATGAGCAGTTCTTC.

This clonotype is medium-sized by share. The library was prepared for alpha chains; this beta chain is a stray read, so its frequency means little. V and J are TRBV6-6 and TRBJ2-7; D ambiguous. The V and J ends lost 7 bases and 3 bases respectively, with 10 bases between them. The germline V gene encodes CDR1 MNHNY and CDR2 SVGAGI (reference sequence). The CDR3 contains 12 residues. The CDR3 protein is CASTFKNYEQYF. DNA of the CDR3: TGTGCCAGCACCTTTAAGAACTACGAGCAGTACTTC.

This clonotype was seen a few times. This beta chain is an off-target read within a library intended for alpha chains, so its frequency means little. The V and J genes are TRBV20-1 and TRBJ2-3; TRBD2 matches at 9 bases. V was clipped by 2 bases and J by 4 bases; unmatched bases: 10. CDR1 is DFQATT and CDR2 is SNEGSKA in the germline V gene (reference sequence). The CDR3 length is 16 residues. CDR3: CSARWNLAGPADTQYF. CDR3 DNA: TGCAGTGCTAGATGGAATCTAGCGGGACCGGCAGATACGCAGTATTTT.